Given below is one T cell receptor (beta chain) in context. This record belongs to a study of human T cells and chemical hapten exposure. Background on the study: A 2 cm by 2 cm inner upper arm patch received 2% DPC for sensitization. The patients, most of them female, presented with alopecia areata, totalis or universalis.

MiXCR was run by TCRdb on the RACE reads, yielding one entry per CDR3 protein. The sample lists 75,000 to 95,000 distinct CDR3 sequences, roughly 12% occurring once. Indicated time point: patch test 1, 2 weeks after DPC sensitization. This sample's treatment: therapeutic diphenylcyclopropenone sensitization with weekly scalp DPC. Total RNA was isolated from whole blood that had not been fractionated. Trimming left V 5 bases short and J 3 bases short, with 13 bases between. There are 14 residues in the CDR3. Germline lookup yields CDR1 SGHAT and CDR2 FQNNGV. V and J are TRBV11-2 and TRBJ1-1, with a tentative D call TRBD1 (5 bases). The input for sequencing was whole blood, taken in connection with sensitization to the hapten diphenylcyclopropenone (DPC). The sequence came from a woman between 55 and 75 years old with alopecia areata. Some clones in this sample may be carry-over from other donors' samples. CDR3 coding DNA: TGTGCCAGCAGCGCTAGGGGTCGGCACACTGAAGCTTTCTTT. The encoded protein is CASSARGRHTEAFF.